What follows are 11 T cell receptor beta chains derived from one specimen sequenced in a study of Graves' ophthalmopathy and Graves' hyperthyroidism. RNA transcripts provided the template for amplifying TCR beta CDR3 regions. RT-PCR with HTBI primers came first, then second-round multiplex PCR. One entry per CDR3 protein results from TCRdb running MiXCR on the multiplex PCR reads. The data show hundreds of thousands of distinct CDR3 sequences, approximately 22% seen once. Sequencing input: peripheral blood. The receptor source for this set is a woman younger than 30 with stable Graves' hyperthyroidism. Some clones in this sample may be carry-over from other donors' samples.

V and J are TRBV5-1 and TRBJ1-2; no clear D gene. Germline-derived CDR1 and CDR2 are SGHRS and YFSETQ. V was clipped by 3 bases and J by 4 bases, with 10 bases between them. This CDR3 has 13 amino acids. The CDR3 region is CASSSNLFYGYTF. The CDR3 nucleotides are TGCGCCAGCAGCTCTAACTTGTTCTATGGCTACACCTTC.

Many counts were recorded for this clonotype. This chain connects TRBV28 to TRBJ2-7, with TRBD1 matching 10 bases. CDR3 length equals 14 residues. J lost 6 bases, V lost 6 bases, and 8 bases had no gene match. CDR1 and CDR2 from the germline V gene are MDHEN and SYDVKM. CDR3 bases: TGTGCCAGCAGCAACCGGGACAGGGGTACCGAGCAGTACTTC. This sequence encodes CASSNRDRGTEQYF.

This clonotype was counted at least ten times. This chain links TRBV12-3 or TRBV12-4 with TRBJ2-5; 9 bases are shared with TRBD2. Trimming took 6 bases from V and 2 from J; bases not matched to a gene: 10. This CDR3 comprises 16 residues. CDR3 sequence (DNA): TGTGCCAGCAGCACAGCGCTAGCGGGGTGGCAAGAGACCCAGTACTTC. Residues: CASSTALAGWQETQYF.

The chain couples TRBV7-2 to TRBJ1-1, with unresolved D. The CDR3 covers 13 residues. Trimming took off 0 bases at V and 7 bases at J, with 9 bases between the two ends. Germline values: CDR1 SGHTA, CDR2 FQGNSA. CDR3 residues: CASSLAPQLEAFF. CDR3 nucleotide sequence: TGTGCCAGCAGCTTAGCCCCACAGCTTGAAGCTTTCTTT.

The chain couples TRBV5-1 to TRBJ2-7, with 8 positions matching TRBD2. CDR3 length: 15 residues. The V gene end was trimmed by 1 base and the J gene end by 4 bases; junction bases not matched to a gene: 7. CDR1 is SGHRS, CDR2 YFSETQ, per germline. CDR3 in amino acids: CASSLSSGSGYEQYV. Here the CDR3 DNA reads TGCGCCAGCAGCTTGTCCAGCGGGAGTGGATACGAGCAGTACGTC.

This clonotype was observed at least ten times. The J gene is TRBJ1-1, the V gene TRBV7-9; unclear D gene. Germline loops: CDR1 SEHNR, CDR2 FQNEAQ (reference sequence). V lost 5 bases and J lost 4, with 14 bases in between. The CDR3 totals 14 residues. The CDR3 nucleotides read TGTGCCAGCAGCCCCCTAAGTGGAGGCACTGAAGCTTTCTTT. Protein sequence: CASSPLSGGTEAFF. The whole variable domain, filled in from reference TRBV7-9 and TRBJ1-1, reads DTGVSQNPRHKITKRGQNVTFRCDPISEHNRLYWYRQTLGQGPEFLTYFQNEAQLEKSRLLSDRFSAERPKGSFSTLEIQRTEQGDSAMYLCASSPLSGGTEAFFGQGTRLTVV.

The sample holds many counts of this clonotype. This rearrangement joins TRBV11-2 to TRBJ2-7, with D perhaps matching TRBD2 (6 bases). Trimming cost V 2 bases and J 1 base, with 21 bases left between them. CDR1 is SGHAT, CDR2 FQNNGV, per germline. The CDR3 runs 18 residues. In nucleotides, the CDR3 is TGTGCCAGCAGCTTACGGGCAACCGCGGGACGGTCATCCTACGAGCAGTACTTC. This encodes CASSLRATAGRSSYEQYF.

This clonotype was observed a few times. The chain joins TRBV24-1 to TRBJ2-2, with D possibly matching TRBD1 (6 bases). Germline lookup yields CDR1 KGHDR and CDR2 SFDVKD. V was cut by 2 bases and J by 4 bases, with 16 bases left in between. The CDR3 runs 17 residues. The CDR3 reads CATSDSTSRGSTGELFF. The CDR3 DNA follows: TGTGCCACCAGTGATTCAACATCCAGGGGATCCACCGGGGAGCTGTTTTTT.

This clonotype was seen only a few times. The rearrangement links TRBV27 to TRBJ2-7; weak D call: TRBD1 (5 bases). In germline, CDR1 is MNHEY, CDR2 SMNVEV (reference sequence). V dropped 3 bases and J dropped 5 bases, with 11 bases sitting between them. This CDR3 is 13 amino acids long. This CDR3 is CASSFAQGDEQYF. DNA of the CDR3: TGTGCCAGCAGTTTTGCGCAGGGTGACGAGCAGTACTTC.

This clonotype occurred a few times. The rearrangement joins TRBV6-5 to TRBJ2-5, with 9 bases identical to TRBD2. The germline V gene encodes CDR1 MNHEY and CDR2 SVGAGI. V shed 2 bases, J shed 2 bases, and the junction held 9 bases outside the gene matches. There are 17 residues in the CDR3. CDR3 loop: CASSYPKLAGEQETQYF. CDR3 bases: TGTGCCAGCAGTTACCCAAAACTAGCGGGTGAACAAGAGACCCAGTACTTC.

This clonotype appeared many times. The V gene is TRBV25-1, the J gene TRBJ1-1, with D perhaps matching TRBD1 (6 bases). Germline V lookup: CDR1 MGHDK, CDR2 SYGVNS. V was pared by 9 bases and J by 2 bases, with 10 bases between. The length of the CDR3 is 12 residues. CDR3: CASTGRNTEAFF. CDR3 sequence (DNA): TGTGCCAGTACAGGGAGAAACACTGAAGCTTTCTTT.